This T cell receptor (beta chain) comes out of a study of shared T cell receptors in the human thymus (dated by TCRdb to the early 2020s). Regarding the research as a whole: The study examined how the human thymus generates shared, self-reactive T-cell receptor alpha chains.

The method behind the library was the immunoSEQ multiplex PCR assay. The table comes from immuneACCESS by way of TCRdb, which keeps in-frame sequences with V and J called. Part of the clones is missing from these tables; in studies checked, under half for an unresolved V gene and the rest for unknown reasons. The sample includes 640,000 or so clones, with around 87% observed a single time. The biggest ten clones account for approximately 0.0097% of the sample. As to this clone: This clone's antigen is unknown. No much larger clone is present one base from it, and per-base qualities are unavailable.

There are 16 amino acids in the CDR3, from cysteine to phenylalanine inclusive. Only CDR3 DNA remains: 48 bases, in frame from the first base. V was cut back by 7 bases and J by 3 bases, leaving a gap of 19 bases between them. Sequences LNHDA (CDR1) and SQIVND (CDR2) are obtained from the germline V gene (reference sequence). Another study also made use of these data, one on human thymus T cells. The second investigation adds: Donors were immunologically healthy infants undergoing open corrective cardiac surgery for congenital heart defects in Finland. Thymus tissue was obtained as surgical resects removed during corrective cardiac surgery. Usage of V and J gene segments appeared to be biased in both the thymic and the peripheral blood repertoires. Highly overlapping thymic TCR repertoires among unrelated individuals were reported in the related research. The study characterized TCR alpha and beta repertoires from roughly 8 infant thymus samples and a few related peripheral blood samples. The infant donors were 7 to 244 days old, and the cohort included roughly six males and a couple of females. After being mechanically released from the tissue, thymocytes were kept at -70 degrees C in pellets of about 8.5-32 million cells. A QIAsymphony instrument was used to extract genomic DNA from frozen cell pellets. TCRB and TCRAD loci were amplified from a standardized quantity of quality-controlled genomic DNA using the immunoSEQ multiplex PCR assay. Amplicons spanned the V(D)J region at a length sufficient to cover the CDR3 and identify V and J genes. The amplicons were sequenced on an Illumina platform via the commercial immunoSEQ service. Primer bias and sequencing errors were corrected as previously described, and TCRAD and TCRB were defined on the basis of the IMGT database. Analysis of the repertoires was done with immunoSEQ Analyzer 3.0 and VDJTools and included basic statistics, V/J segment usage, diversity estimates, rarefaction and pairwise overlap. Chao1, ChaoE, Efron-Thisted, Shannon and inverse Simpson indices were used to estimate diversity, which was also estimated on datasets down-sampled to the smallest sample. For repertoire overlap, CDR3 nucleotide sequence, V gene and J gene had to match strictly, and clustering was done by Jaccard-based multidimensional scaling. On average, thymus samples yielded 810,000 or so unique TCRB clonotypes, whereas blood samples yielded about 84,000.

The rearrangement joined TRBV19 to TRBJ2-4, and perhaps TRBD1 as D gene, on 6 matching bases. The specimen was thymocytes. This TCR was sampled from a boy under two years old with a congenital heart defect. Donor details come from another sample of the same person, matched by shared clones. The DNA sequence is TGTGCCAGTACCCCCGGGGTCAGGGGAATCAAAAACATTCAGTACTTC. Its protein product is CASTPGVRGIKNIQYF.